Ten or more counts support the clone carrying this T cell receptor (beta chain). All TCR cDNA molecules were individually tagged with a unique molecular identifier. MiXCR, run by TCRdb on the 5' RACE reads, gives a single entry per CDR3 protein. This table holds more than 95,000 distinct CDR3 sequences, 12% found once. These data belong to a study of spatial heterogeneity in lung cancer. Turning to the study itself: Those follow-up PBMC samples that were available underwent sequencing, at a median interval of about 2 years following resection. Mean representation of each unique TCR and UMI combination in the raw reads exceeded nine occurrences.

Described time point: blood at routine non-recurrence follow-up after resection. Sequencing of whole RNA from tumor, nontumor lung or frozen PBMC involved no sorting. The source is a male donor with early-stage non-small cell lung cancer. Here the sequenced sample was PBMCs, taken at follow-up.

The CDR3 is CASSPGRENTEAFF. The CDR3 bases are TGTGCCAGCAGTCCGGGCAGGGAGAACACTGAAGCTTTCTTT. This rearrangement joins TRBV27 to TRBJ1-1; tentative D call: TRBD1 (5 bases). V was pared by 5 bases and J by 1 base, with 11 bases between. Per the germline V gene, CDR1 is MNHEY and CDR2 is SMNVEV (reference sequence). The CDR3 runs 14 residues.